Below are 28 T cell receptor beta chains sequenced from a single sample in a study of OX40 agonist ivuxolimab in advanced cancers. Sequencing used immunoSEQ multiplex PCR; TCRdb keeps in-frame clones, though not all of them. This table holds 60,000 to 65,000 clones, around 93% found once. Source: CD4+ or CD8+ T cells sorted from blood, taken in a trial of the OX40 agonist ivuxolimab. The receptors shown here come from an adult with an advanced solid tumor such as melanoma, head and neck, liver or kidney cancer.

The table lists this clone with a count of one. The rearrangement links TRBV7-8 to TRBJ2-5; 10 positions agree with TRBD1. The trim removed 4 bases at V and 3 bases at J, leaving 5 bases unmatched. The germline V gene has CDR1 SGHVS and CDR2 FQNEAQ. This CDR3 contains 15 residues. CDR3 sequence (DNA): TGTGCCAGCAGCTCAATCGGACAGGGGGAAGAGACCCAGTACTTC. Its translation is CASSSIGQGEETQYF. The whole variable domain, remainder taken from reference TRBV7-8 and TRBJ2-5, is GAGVSQSPRYKVAKRGQDVALRCDPISGHVSLFWYQQALGQGPEFLTYFQNEAQLDKSGLPSDRFFAERPEGSVSTLKIQRTQQEDSAVYLCASSSIGQGEETQYFGPGTRLLVL.

This chain joins TRBV5-1 and TRBJ2-3, with D perhaps being TRBD1 or TRBD2 (5 bases each). Between the trimmed V and J ends, which lost 3 bases and 5 bases, there was a span of 16 bases. The CDR3 has 15 residues. The germline V gene encodes CDR1 SGHRS and CDR2 YFSETQ. DNA of the CDR3: TGCGCCAGCAGCTCTTTTGGGGGTGGGATAGATACGCAGTATTTT. Translating it yields CASSSFGGGIDTQYF.

The chain links TRBV19 to TRBJ2-5; TRBD2 aligns across 9 bases. The CDR3 spans 16 residues. The junction had 9 bases not matched to a gene; V was cut back by 3 bases and J by 4 bases. CDR1 LNHDA and CDR2 SQIVND come from the germline V gene (reference sequence). CDR3 residues: CASSMVGAGGSETQYF. The DNA of the CDR3 is TGTGCCAGTAGTATGGTAGGAGCGGGAGGCTCAGAGACCCAGTACTTC.

The chain uses TRBV27 and TRBJ1-5; no reliable D call. CDR1 is MNHEY, CDR2 SMNVEV, per germline (reference sequence). The CDR3 loop spans 12 amino acids. V dropped 5 bases and J dropped 4 bases, with 6 bases sitting between them. CDR3 protein: CASSGGNQPQHF. The CDR3 coding sequence is TGTGCCAGCAGTGGAGGGAATCAGCCCCAGCATTTT.

The chain has TRBV29-1 and TRBJ1-5; 7 bases line up with TRBD1. After removal of 3 bases from V and 4 bases from J, the junction contained 9 bases not matched to a gene. Germline V lookup: CDR1 SQVTM, CDR2 ANQGSEA. The CDR3 covers 15 residues. The CDR3 coding sequence is TGCAGCGTTGAGGTTACAGGGGACCCGAATCAGCCCCAGCATTTT. Its translation: CSVEVTGDPNQPQHF.

The chain joins TRBV6-5 to TRBJ2-2; D not certain. V lost 5 bases and J lost 6, with 16 bases in between. Germline assignment: CDR1 MNHEY and CDR2 SVGAGI. CDR3 size: 15 residues. For the CDR3, the DNA is TGTGCCAGCAGTCCCTACGGGCCCTCGGCCGGGGAGCTGTTTTTT. This translates into CASSPYGPSAGELFF.

This sequence joins TRBV5-1 and TRBJ2-5; 11 bases are a match to TRBD2. The J call may be in error: the DNA end matches TRBJ2-7 better. The CDR3 extends over 16 amino acids. CDR1 is SGHRS and CDR2 is YFSETQ in the germline V gene. CDR3 in amino acids: CASSLGGTSGNYEQYF. In nucleotides, the CDR3 is TGCGCCAGCAGCTTGGGAGGGACTAGCGGAAACTACGAGCAGTACTTC.

This clone came up a few times. The chain employs TRBV11-2 and TRBJ2-5; D gene unclear. Germline V gives CDR1 SGHAT, CDR2 FQNNGV. CDR3 length: 11 amino acids. V was shortened by 3 bases and J by 10 bases, with 9 bases between the two germline ends. The CDR3 nucleotides are TGTGCCAGCAGCTTCGGGTATCTCCAGTACTTC. Its protein product is CASSFGYLQYF.

The chain recombines TRBV16 with TRBJ2-7; D assignment may be TRBD1 or TRBD2 (5 bases each). The CDR3 contains 18 residues. V was cut by 0 bases and J by 0 bases, with 18 bases left in between. In germline, CDR1 is KGHSY, CDR2 FQNENV. CDR3 DNA: TGTGCCAGCAGCCAATCATTGTTGAGAGGGGAATTCTCCTACGAGCAGTACTTC. Translating it yields CASSQSLLRGEFSYEQYF.

The rearrangement uses TRBV9 and TRBJ1-1; TRBD1 matches at 9 bases. In germline, CDR1 is SGDLS, CDR2 YYNGEE. CDR3 length: 17 residues. V was pared by 4 bases and J by 4 bases, with 14 bases of the junction left unmatched. The CDR3 loop is CASSPRILGQGVTEAFF. CDR3 in DNA: TGTGCCAGCAGCCCGAGGATCTTGGGACAGGGAGTCACTGAAGCTTTCTTT.

The sample holds one count of this clone. The chain couples TRBV30 to TRBJ1-5, with TRBD1 identical over 12 bases. With V trimmed by 2 bases and J by 5 bases, 10 bases remained unmatched. Germline loops: CDR1 GTSNPN, CDR2 SVGIG (reference sequence). This CDR3 is built from 17 residues. This CDR3 is CAWSTTGTGGLYQPQHF. As DNA, the CDR3 is TGTGCCTGGAGTACGACCGGGACAGGGGGCTTGTATCAGCCCCAGCATTTT.

In its sample, this clone was seen once. This chain connects TRBV4-1 to TRBJ2-5, with D tentatively TRBD2 (7 bases). In germline, CDR1 is MGHRA, CDR2 YSYEKL. V was pared by 1 base and J by 5 bases, with 11 bases between. This CDR3 has 14 residues. The CDR3 DNA reads as TGCGCCAGCAGCCAAGCGGGGGGCTGGGAGACCCAGTACTTC. Translating it yields CASSQAGGWETQYF.

The J gene is TRBJ1-6, the V gene TRBV5-1, with 8 bases fitting TRBD1. CDR3 length equals 14 residues. The V gene's germline CDR1 is SGHRS and CDR2 YFSETQ. The junction had 5 bases not matched to a gene; V was cut back by 2 bases and J by 10 bases. The CDR3 is CASSLSGGQSPLHF. CDR3 nucleotide sequence: TGCGCCAGCAGCTTATCAGGGGGCCAATCACCCCTCCACTTT.

The rearrangement links TRBV5-4 to TRBJ2-1; 10 bases are shared with TRBD2. This CDR3 has 17 residues. With 4 bases clipped from V and 4 bases from J, the junction kept 11 bases outside the gene matches. Germline loops: CDR1 SGHNT, CDR2 YYREEE (reference sequence). CDR3 residues: CASSPSGSPSPYNEQFF. CDR3 nucleotide sequence: TGTGCCAGCAGCCCTAGCGGGAGCCCCTCCCCTTACAATGAGCAGTTCTTC.

A single count supports this clone. V and J are TRBV6-5 and TRBJ1-1; 7 bases are a match to TRBD1. Germline loops: CDR1 MNHEY, CDR2 SVGAGI. The ends lost 11 bases at V and 9 bases at J; junction bases unmatched: 3. The CDR3 totals 9 residues. The chain's CDR3 is CADRAKAFF. CDR3 nucleotide sequence: TGTGCCGACAGGGCTAAAGCTTTCTTT.

A single count supports this clone. The chain uses TRBV29-1 and TRBJ1-3, with D tentatively TRBD1 (5 bases). The CDR3 is 14 residues long. Germline assignment: CDR1 SQVTM and CDR2 ANQGSEA. V was cut by 7 bases and J by 1 base, with 14 bases left in between. The CDR3 region has the DNA TGCAGCGCCCGGGGCAGCTCGTCTGGAAACACCATATATTTT. Translating it yields CSARGSSSGNTIYF.

The chain employs TRBV18 and TRBJ2-2; D is tentatively TRBD1 or TRBD2 (5 bases each). V was cut by 3 bases and J by 1 base, with 15 bases left in between. Germline CDR1 is KGHSH and CDR2 is LQKENI. The CDR3 spans 17 residues. CDR3 region: CASSPPGLALNTGELFF. In nucleotides, the CDR3 is TGTGCCAGCTCACCGCCAGGGCTAGCCCTGAACACCGGGGAGCTGTTTTTT.

In regard to this clone: A read error may produce the germline difference seen at one junction end. The gene calls are TRBV9 and TRBJ1-2; TRBD1 might be the D (5 bases). This CDR3 region has 15 residues. Germline CDR1 reads SGDLS; CDR2 reads YYNGEE. CDR3 amino acids: CASSSQVGRDYDYTF. CDR3 nucleotides: TGTGCCAGCAGCTCACAAGTGGGACGGGACTATGACTACACCTTC.

The chain joins TRBV5-1 to TRBJ2-7; D possibly corresponds to TRBD2 (5 bases). In germline, CDR1 is SGHRS, CDR2 YFSETQ. The CDR3 runs to 14 residues. V lost 0 bases and J lost 3, with 10 bases in between. The CDR3 sequence is CASSLVPGNYEQYF. The CDR3 nucleotides are TGCGCCAGCAGCTTGGTTCCGGGGAACTACGAGCAGTACTTC.

V and J are TRBV7-9 and TRBJ1-4, with 10 nucleotides matching TRBD1. The CDR3 totals 17 residues. V shed 5 bases and J 7 bases; nucleotides not matched to a gene: 13. CDR1 is SEHNR, CDR2 FQNEAQ, per germline (reference sequence). CDR3 DNA sequence: TGTGCCAGCAGCGCCGGGGACAGGGGAGGATCGTCTGAAAAACTGTTTTTT. It is translated as CASSAGDRGGSSEKLFF.

J is TRBJ1-3 and V is TRBV18; D might be TRBD1 (5 bases). CDR1 is KGHSH and CDR2 is LQKENI in the germline V gene. The CDR3 sequence is 16 residues long. Trimming shortened V by 1 base and J by 0 bases, and 10 bases separated the two germline ends. CDR3 sequence (DNA): TGTGCCAGCTCACCACTCGGGACCTTCTCTGGAAACACCATATATTTT. It codes for CASSPLGTFSGNTIYF.

The V call is TRBV28, the J call TRBJ2-7, with TRBD1 matching over 12 bases. Losses at the gene ends were 6 bases for V and 2 bases for J; bases not matched to a gene: 11. The CDR3 spans 17 residues. CDR1 is MDHEN, CDR2 SYDVKM, per germline. This CDR3 is CASRGDRGLTSAYEQYF. The CDR3 bases are TGTGCCAGCAGGGGGGACAGGGGGCTTACTTCTGCCTACGAGCAGTACTTC. The whole variable domain, filled in from reference TRBV28 and TRBJ2-7, reads DVKVTQSSRYLVKRTGEKVFLECVQDMDHENMFWYRQDPGLGLRLIYFSYDVKMKEKGDIPEGYSVSREKKERFSLILESASTNQTSMYLCASRGDRGLTSAYEQYFGPGTRLTVT.

The chain combines TRBV15 with TRBJ1-5, with 7 bases matching TRBD1. Trimming at V came to 1 base and at J to 5 bases, leaving 2 bases not matched to a gene. Germline V gene lookup returns CDR1 LNHNV and CDR2 YYDKDF (reference sequence). CDR3 length: 14 residues. The CDR3 sequence is CATSRGQGDQPQHF. The CDR3 DNA reads TGTGCCACCAGCAGAGGACAGGGAGATCAGCCCCAGCATTTT. The variable domain in full, completed from reference TRBV15 and TRBJ1-5, reads DAMVIQNPRYQVTQFGKPVTLSCSQTLNHNVMYWYQQKSSQAPKLLFHYYDKDFNNEADTPDNFQSRRPNTSFCFLDIRSPGLGDTAMYLCATSRGQGDQPQHFGDGTRLSIL.

The V call is TRBV5-4, the J call TRBJ2-5; TRBD2 aligns across 7 bases. The CDR3 is 15 residues long. V was clipped by 0 bases and J by 1 base; unmatched bases: 3. Looked up from germline, CDR1 is SGHNT and CDR2 is YYREEE (reference sequence). This chain's CDR3 is CASSLASGGQETQYF. CDR3 nucleotide sequence: TGTGCCAGCAGCTTGGCTAGCGGCGGCCAAGAGACCCAGTACTTC.

This sequence joins TRBV18 and TRBJ1-3; D unclear. Germline CDR1 reads KGHSH; CDR2 reads LQKENI. Deletions cut 3 bases from V and 0 bases from J, with 12 bases between. The CDR3 consists of 16 residues. CDR3 sequence: CASSPFRSDSGNTIYF. The CDR3 nucleotides read TGTGCCAGCTCACCCTTTCGTTCGGACTCTGGAAACACCATATATTTT.

The chain combines TRBV14 with TRBJ2-3; TRBD2 matches 7 bases. CDR1 is SGHDN, CDR2 FVKESK, per germline. The V segment lost 2 bases and the J segment 4 bases; nucleotides outside the gene matches: 18. The CDR3 totals 19 residues. CDR3 sequence: CASSQPISGKGRAADTQYF. CDR3 nucleotides: TGTGCCAGCAGCCAACCCATCAGCGGGAAAGGAAGGGCGGCAGATACGCAGTATTTT.

CDR3 region: CSVERLAGLQETQYF. The CDR3 coding sequence is TGCAGCGTTGAAAGGCTAGCGGGGTTGCAAGAGACCCAGTACTTC. This chain joins TRBV29-1 and TRBJ2-5, with 9 nucleotides matching TRBD2. J was trimmed by 2 bases and V by 2 bases; bases with no gene match: 6. The CDR3 spans 15 residues. Per the germline V gene, CDR1 is SQVTM and CDR2 is ANQGSEA.

The chain joins TRBV19 to TRBJ1-1; possible D gene TRBD1, 5 bases. In germline, CDR1 is LNHDA, CDR2 SQIVND (reference sequence). CDR3 size: 13 residues. The V and J ends lost 4 bases and 1 base respectively, with 7 bases between them. The CDR3 loop reads CASSTQGNTEAFF. The CDR3 bases are TGTGCCAGTAGTACGCAGGGGAACACTGAAGCTTTCTTT.